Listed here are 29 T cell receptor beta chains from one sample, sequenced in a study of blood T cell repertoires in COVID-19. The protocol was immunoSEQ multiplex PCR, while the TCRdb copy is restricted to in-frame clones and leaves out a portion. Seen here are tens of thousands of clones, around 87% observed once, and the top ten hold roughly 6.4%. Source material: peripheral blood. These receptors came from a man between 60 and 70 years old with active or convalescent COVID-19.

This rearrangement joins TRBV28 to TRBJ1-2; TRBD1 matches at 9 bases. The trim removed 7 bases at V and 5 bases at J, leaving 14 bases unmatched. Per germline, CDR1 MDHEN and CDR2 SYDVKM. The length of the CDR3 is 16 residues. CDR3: CASKEGGDREGYGYTF. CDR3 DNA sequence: TGTGCCAGCAAAGAAGGGGGGGACAGGGAGGGTTATGGCTACACCTTC.

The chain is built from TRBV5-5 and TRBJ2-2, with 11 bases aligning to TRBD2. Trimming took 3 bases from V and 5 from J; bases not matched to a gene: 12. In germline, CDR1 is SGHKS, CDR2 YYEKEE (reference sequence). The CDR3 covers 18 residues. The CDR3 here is CASSSYIAGGPGTGELFF. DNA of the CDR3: TGTGCCAGCAGCTCTTATATAGCGGGGGGGCCGGGTACCGGGGAGCTGTTTTTT.

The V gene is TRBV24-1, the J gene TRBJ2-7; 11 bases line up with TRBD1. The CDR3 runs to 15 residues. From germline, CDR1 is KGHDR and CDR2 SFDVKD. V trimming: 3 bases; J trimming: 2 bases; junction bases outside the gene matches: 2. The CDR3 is CATSDQGQGAYEQYF. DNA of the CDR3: TGTGCCACCAGTGATCAGGGACAGGGGGCCTACGAGCAGTACTTC.

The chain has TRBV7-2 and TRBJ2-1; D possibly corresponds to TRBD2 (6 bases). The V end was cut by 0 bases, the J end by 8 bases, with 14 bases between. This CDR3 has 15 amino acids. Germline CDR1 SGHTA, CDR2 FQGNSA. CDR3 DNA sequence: TGTGCCAGCAGCTTAGCCGGGACTTTGGGGGATGAGCAGTTCTTC. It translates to CASSLAGTLGDEQFF.

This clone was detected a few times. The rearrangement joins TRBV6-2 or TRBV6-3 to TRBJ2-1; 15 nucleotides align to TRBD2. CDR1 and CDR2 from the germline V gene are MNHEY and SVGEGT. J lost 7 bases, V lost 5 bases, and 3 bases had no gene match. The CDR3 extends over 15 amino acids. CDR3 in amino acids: CASSKGTSGRNEQFF. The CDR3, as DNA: TGTGCCAGCAGTAAGGGGACTAGCGGGAGGAATGAGCAGTTCTTC.

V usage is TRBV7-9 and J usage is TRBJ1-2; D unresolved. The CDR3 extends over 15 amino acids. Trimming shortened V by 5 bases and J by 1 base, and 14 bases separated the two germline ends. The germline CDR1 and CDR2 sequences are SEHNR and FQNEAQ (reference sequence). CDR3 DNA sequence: TGTGCCAGCAGCCTCAAGTCTGGCCTTAACTATGGCTACACCTTC. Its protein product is CASSLKSGLNYGYTF.

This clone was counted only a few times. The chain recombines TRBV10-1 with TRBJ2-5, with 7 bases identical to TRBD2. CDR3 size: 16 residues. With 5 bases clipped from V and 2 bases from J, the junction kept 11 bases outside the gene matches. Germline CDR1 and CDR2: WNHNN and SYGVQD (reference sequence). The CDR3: CASSSPGAGEQETQYF. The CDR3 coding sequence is TGCGCCAGCAGTTCCCCTGGGGCGGGGGAGCAAGAGACCCAGTACTTC.

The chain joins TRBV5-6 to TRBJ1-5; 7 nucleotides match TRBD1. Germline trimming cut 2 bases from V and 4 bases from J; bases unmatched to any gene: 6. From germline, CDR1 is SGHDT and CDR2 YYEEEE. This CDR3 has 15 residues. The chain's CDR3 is CASSFRAGGNQPQHF. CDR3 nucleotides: TGTGCCAGCAGCTTCCGGGCAGGGGGGAATCAGCCCCAGCATTTT.

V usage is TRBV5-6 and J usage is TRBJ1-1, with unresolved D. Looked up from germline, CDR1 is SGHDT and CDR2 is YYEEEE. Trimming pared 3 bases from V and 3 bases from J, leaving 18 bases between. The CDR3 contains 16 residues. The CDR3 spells CASSSRLRGRDTEAFF. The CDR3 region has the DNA TGTGCCAGCAGCTCACGTCTTCGGGGTAGGGACACTGAAGCTTTCTTT. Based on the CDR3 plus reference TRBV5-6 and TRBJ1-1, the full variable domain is DAGVTQSPTHLIKTRGQQVTLRCSPKSGHDTVSWYQQALGQGPQFIFQYYEEEERQRGNFPDRFSGHQFPNYSSELNVNALLLGDSALYLCASSSRLRGRDTEAFFGQGTRLTVV.

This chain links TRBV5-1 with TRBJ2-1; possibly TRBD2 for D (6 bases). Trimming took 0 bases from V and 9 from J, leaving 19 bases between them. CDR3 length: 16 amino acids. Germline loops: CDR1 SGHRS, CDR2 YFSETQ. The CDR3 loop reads CASSLELGGTPGEQFF. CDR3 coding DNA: TGCGCCAGCAGCTTGGAACTGGGCGGGACCCCCGGTGAGCAGTTCTTC.

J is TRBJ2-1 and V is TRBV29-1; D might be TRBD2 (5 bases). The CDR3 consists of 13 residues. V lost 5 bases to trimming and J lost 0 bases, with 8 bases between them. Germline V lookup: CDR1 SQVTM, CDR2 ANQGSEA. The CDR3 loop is CSVRESSYNEQFF. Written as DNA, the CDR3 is TGCAGCGTTAGGGAGAGCTCCTACAATGAGCAGTTCTTC.

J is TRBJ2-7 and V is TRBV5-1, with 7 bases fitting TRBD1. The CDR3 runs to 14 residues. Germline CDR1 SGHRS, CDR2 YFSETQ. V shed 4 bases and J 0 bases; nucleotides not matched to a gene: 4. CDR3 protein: CASSQTGNSYEQYF. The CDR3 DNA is TGCGCCAGCAGCCAGACAGGGAACTCCTACGAGCAGTACTTC.

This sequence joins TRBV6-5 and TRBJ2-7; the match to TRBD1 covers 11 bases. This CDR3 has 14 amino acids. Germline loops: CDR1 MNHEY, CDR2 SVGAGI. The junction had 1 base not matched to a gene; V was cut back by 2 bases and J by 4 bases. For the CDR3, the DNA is TGTGCCAGCAGTTACGGGACAGGGGGTTACGAGCAGTACTTC. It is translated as CASSYGTGGYEQYF.

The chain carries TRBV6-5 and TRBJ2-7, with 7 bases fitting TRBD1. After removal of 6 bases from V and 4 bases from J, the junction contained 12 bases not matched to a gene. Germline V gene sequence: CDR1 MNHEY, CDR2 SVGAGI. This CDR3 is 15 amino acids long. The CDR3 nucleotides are TGTGCCAGCAGAGGATGGACAGGCCAGACTTACGAGCAGTACTTC. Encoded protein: CASRGWTGQTYEQYF.

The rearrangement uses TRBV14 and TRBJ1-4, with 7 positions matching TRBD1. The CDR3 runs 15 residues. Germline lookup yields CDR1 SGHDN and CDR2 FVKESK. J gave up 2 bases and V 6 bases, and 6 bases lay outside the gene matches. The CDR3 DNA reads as TGTGCCAGCAGTGAACAGGGGAGGACTAATGAAAAACTGTTTTTT. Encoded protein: CASSEQGRTNEKLFF.

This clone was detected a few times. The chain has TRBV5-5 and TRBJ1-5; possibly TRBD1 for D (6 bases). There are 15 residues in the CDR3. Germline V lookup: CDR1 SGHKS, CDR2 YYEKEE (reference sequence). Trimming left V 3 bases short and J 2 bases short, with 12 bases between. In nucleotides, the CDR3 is TGTGCCAGCAGCTGGGGCGGGGGGCGCAATCAGCCCCAGCATTTT. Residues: CASSWGGGRNQPQHF.

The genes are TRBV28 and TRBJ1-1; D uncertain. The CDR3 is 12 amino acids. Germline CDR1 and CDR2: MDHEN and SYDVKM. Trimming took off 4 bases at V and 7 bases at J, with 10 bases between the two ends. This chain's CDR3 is CASSSFSGEAFF. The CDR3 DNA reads TGTGCCAGCAGTTCCTTTTCAGGTGAAGCTTTCTTT.

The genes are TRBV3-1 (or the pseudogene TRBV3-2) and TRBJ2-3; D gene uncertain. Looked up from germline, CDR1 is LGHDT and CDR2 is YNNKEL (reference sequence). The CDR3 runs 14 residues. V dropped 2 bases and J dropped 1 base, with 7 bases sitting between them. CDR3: CASSQSTGTDTQYF. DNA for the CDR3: TGTGCCAGCAGCCAATCTACCGGCACAGATACGCAGTATTTT.

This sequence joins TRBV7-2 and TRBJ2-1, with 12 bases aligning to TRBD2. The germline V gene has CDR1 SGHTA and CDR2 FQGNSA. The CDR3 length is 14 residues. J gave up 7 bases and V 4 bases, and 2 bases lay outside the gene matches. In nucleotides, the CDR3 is TGTGCCAGCAGCTCTAGCGGGAGGGTAAATGAGCAGTTCTTC. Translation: CASSSSGRVNEQFF.

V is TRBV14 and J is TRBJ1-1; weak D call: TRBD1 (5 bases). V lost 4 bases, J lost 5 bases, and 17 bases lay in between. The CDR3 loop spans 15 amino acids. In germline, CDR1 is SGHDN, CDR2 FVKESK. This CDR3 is CASSLDGGVGTEAFF. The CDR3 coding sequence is TGTGCCAGCAGCCTGGATGGGGGGGTCGGGACTGAAGCTTTCTTT.

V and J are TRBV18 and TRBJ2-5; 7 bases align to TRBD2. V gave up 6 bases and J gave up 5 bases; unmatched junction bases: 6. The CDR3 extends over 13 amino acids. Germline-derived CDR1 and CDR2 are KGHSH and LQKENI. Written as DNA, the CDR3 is TGTGCCAGCTCGCCCCCGGGAGGCGAGACCCAGTACTTC. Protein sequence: CASSPPGGETQYF.

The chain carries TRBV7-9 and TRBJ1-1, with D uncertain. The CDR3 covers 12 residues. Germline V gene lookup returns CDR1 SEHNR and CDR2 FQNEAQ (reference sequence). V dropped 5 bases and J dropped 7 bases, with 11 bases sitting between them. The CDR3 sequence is CASSLQPFEAFF. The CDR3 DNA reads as TGTGCCAGCAGCCTACAGCCTTTTGAAGCTTTCTTT.

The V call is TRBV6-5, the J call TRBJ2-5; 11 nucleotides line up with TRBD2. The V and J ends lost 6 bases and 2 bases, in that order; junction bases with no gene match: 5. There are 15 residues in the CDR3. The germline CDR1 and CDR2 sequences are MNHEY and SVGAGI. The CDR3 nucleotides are TGTGCCAGCAGGCGGACTAGCGGGTTACAAGAGACCCAGTACTTC. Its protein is CASRRTSGLQETQYF.

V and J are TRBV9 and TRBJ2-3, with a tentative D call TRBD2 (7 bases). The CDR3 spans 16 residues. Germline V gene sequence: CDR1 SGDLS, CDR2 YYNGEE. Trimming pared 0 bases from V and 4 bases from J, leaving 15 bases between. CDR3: CASSVERGGRADTQYF. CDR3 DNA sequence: TGTGCCAGCAGCGTAGAGAGGGGGGGCCGAGCAGATACGCAGTATTTT.

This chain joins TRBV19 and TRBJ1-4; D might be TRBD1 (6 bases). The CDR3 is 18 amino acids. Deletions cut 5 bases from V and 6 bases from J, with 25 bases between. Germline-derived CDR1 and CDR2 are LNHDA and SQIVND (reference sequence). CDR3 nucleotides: TGTGCCAGTAGTCTAAATTCCCCCCCCGGCGGGGGCGATGAAAAACTGTTTTTT. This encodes CASSLNSPPGGGDEKLFF.

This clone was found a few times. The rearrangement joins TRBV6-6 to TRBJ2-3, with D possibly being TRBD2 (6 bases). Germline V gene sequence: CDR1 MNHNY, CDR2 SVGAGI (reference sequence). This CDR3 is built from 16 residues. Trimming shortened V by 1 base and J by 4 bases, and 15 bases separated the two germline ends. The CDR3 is CASSYFTSSGADTQYF. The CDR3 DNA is TGTGCCAGCAGTTACTTTACTAGCTCGGGGGCAGATACGCAGTATTTT.

The CDR3 spells CASSSRGQGRGYGYTF. As DNA, the CDR3 is TGTGCCAGCAGCTCACGAGGCCAGGGAAGGGGCTATGGCTACACCTTC. The chain links TRBV9 to TRBJ1-2; possibly TRBD1 for D (5 bases). The germline gives CDR1 SGDLS, CDR2 YYNGEE. Trimming pared 4 bases from V and 4 bases from J, leaving 20 bases between. This CDR3 comprises 16 residues.

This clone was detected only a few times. DNA for the CDR3: TGTGCCAGCAGGCCCGACAGCCCAAATAATTCACCCCTCCACTTT. It codes for CASRPDSPNNSPLHF. V and J are TRBV6-5 and TRBJ1-6, with D possibly being TRBD1 (5 bases). V dropped 6 bases and J dropped 5 bases, with 14 bases sitting between them. CDR3 length: 15 residues. Germline V gene sequence: CDR1 MNHEY, CDR2 SVGAGI.

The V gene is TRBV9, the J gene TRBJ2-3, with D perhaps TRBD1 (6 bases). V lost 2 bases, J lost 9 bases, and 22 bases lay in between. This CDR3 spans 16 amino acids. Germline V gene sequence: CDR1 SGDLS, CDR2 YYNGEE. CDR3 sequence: CASSVGDRFAYPTQYF. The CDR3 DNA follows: TGTGCCAGCAGCGTCGGTGACAGGTTTGCCTACCCCACGCAGTATTTT.